The source of this T cell receptor (beta chain) is a study of shared clonotypes between healthy human individuals. Regarding the study as a whole: Non-shared clonotypes were found to have lower generation probabilities than the clonotypes that were shared by all four of the sorted-subset donors.

TCRdb's table, derived via immunoSEQ multiplex PCR, lists solely in-frame clones and lacks some. The data show around 2.3 million clones, approximately 96% seen once. The CDR3 covers 15 residues. Germline loops: CDR1 MNHEY, CDR2 SVGAGI. V was pared by 5 bases and J by 1 base, with 7 bases of the junction left unmatched. On this clone: What it binds is not known.

This chain joins TRBV6-5 and TRBJ1-2; 7 bases are shared with TRBD1. The specimen was naive CD4+ T cells sorted from blood. Subset given: CD45RA+ positively selected. The receptor comes from a man aged 18 to 30 in good health. The CDR3 DNA follows: TGTGCCAGCAGTAAAGGGACAGATCGTAACTATGGCTACACCTTC. It codes for CASSKGTDRNYGYTF.